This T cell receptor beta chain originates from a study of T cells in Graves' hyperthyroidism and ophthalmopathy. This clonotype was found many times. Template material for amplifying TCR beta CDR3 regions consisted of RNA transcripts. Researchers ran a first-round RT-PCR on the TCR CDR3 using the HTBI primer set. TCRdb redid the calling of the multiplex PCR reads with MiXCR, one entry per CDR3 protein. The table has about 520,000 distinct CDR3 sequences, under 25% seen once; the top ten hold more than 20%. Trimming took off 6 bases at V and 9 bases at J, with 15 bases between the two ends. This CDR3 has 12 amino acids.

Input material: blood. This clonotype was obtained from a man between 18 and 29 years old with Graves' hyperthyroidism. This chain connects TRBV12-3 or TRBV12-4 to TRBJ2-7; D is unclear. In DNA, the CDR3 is TGTGCCAGCAGCCTCGGTTCGCTAGGGCAGTACTTC. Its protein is CASSLGSLGQYF.